A single TCR beta chain is shown here with its context. Its antigen remains unidentified. No much larger clone exists at a distance of one base, and base qualities are not known. Including cysteine and phenylalanine, the CDR3 has 16 amino acids. Only CDR3 DNA remains: 48 bases, in frame from the first base. In the germline V gene, CDR1 corresponds to SGHDT and CDR2 to YYEEEE. The V end loses 0 bases and the J end loses 4 bases, and a stretch of 16 bases separates them. The sample comes from a study of OX40 agonist ivuxolimab in advanced cancers. Context from the whole study: Ivuxolimab was an agonistic, fully human IgG2 monoclonal antibody directed against OX40 (CD134), a costimulatory receptor. The monotherapy dose-escalation portion (N = 52 patients) of the phase I ivuxolimab trial is reported in the paper. The purpose of peripheral TCRbeta sequencing was to test whether ivuxolimab changed TCR sequence diversity and led to clonal T-cell expansion. Prior anti-PD-1, anti-PD-L1 or anti-CTLA-4 therapy was permitted, and 40% of dose-escalation patients had received checkpoint inhibitors. Intravenous ivuxolimab was administered to patients every 2 weeks at six dose levels: 0.01, 0.1, 0.3, 1.5, 3 and 10 mg/kg. A male proportion of roughly 85% and a mean age of about 60 years, ranging from about 20 to 80, were recorded for the dose-escalation cohort. Of the approximately 50 dose-escalation patients, hepatocellular carcinoma was present in about 20, melanoma in roughly 15, renal cell carcinoma in 9 and head and neck cancer in 9. Partial responses were achieved by three dose-escalation patients, of whom one had hepatocellular carcinoma and two had cutaneous melanoma.

The trial excluded patients who had a history of autoimmune disease or who were on systemic immunosuppression. Peripheral blood for TCR sequencing was collected from all dose cohorts at baseline, on cycle 4 day 1, and on cycle 7 day 1. The samples were drawn from a first-in-human, open-label, multicenter phase I dose-escalation trial of ivuxolimab. The trial enrolled adults with locally advanced or metastatic head and neck squamous cell, hepatocellular, melanoma or renal cell carcinoma. Before TCR sequencing, CD4+ T cells and CD8+ T cells from peripheral blood were sorted into separate populations. What the research found in general, with its limitations: At doses of 0.1 to 3.0 mg/kg, clonal expansion of both CD4+ and CD8+ T cells in blood was seen between baseline and week 6. After ivuxolimab, CD8+ T cells had more expanded clones than CD4+ T cells on average. Which antigens the clonally expanded peripheral T cells were specific for was not determined. Low levels of normalized T-cell clonal expansion were also shown by some nonresponding patients. In the 0.1-3.0 mg/kg groups, partial responders were among the patients with the lowest normalized peripheral clonal expansion, particularly in CD8+ T cells.

To sequence the TCRbeta CDR3 region, genomic DNA was isolated from the sorted cells. The immunoSEQ Assay was used for sequencing of TCRbeta CDR3 regions. The clones in this table, taken by TCRdb from immuneACCESS, are in-frame only. Not every clone is retained; where verified, under half of the shortfall comes from an unresolved V gene, and the cause of the rest is unknown. The sample table shows about 46,000 clones, and approximately 91% are seen once. 10% to 15% of the sample belongs to the ten largest clones. The sample in question was CD4+ or CD8+ T cells sorted from blood, obtained in a trial of the OX40 agonist ivuxolimab. The clonotype comes from an adult with an advanced solid tumor such as melanoma, head and neck, liver or kidney cancer. The rearrangement combines TRBV5-6 with TRBJ2-5, and the D gene may be TRBD2, 6 bases matching. The encoded CDR3 is CASSLADGGRGETQYF. The DNA reads as follows: TGTGCCAGCAGCTTGGCCGACGGGGGAAGGGGAGAGACCCAGTACTTC.